This TCR beta chain was sequenced in a study of T cells in narcolepsy (dated by TCRdb to the late 2010s). For the study in its entirety: The study enrolled patients with narcolepsy type 1 or type 2 (NT1, NT2) together with healthy control donors. To look for autoreactive T cells in narcolepsy patients that target self-antigens of hypocretin neurons (hypocretin, TRIB2), the study used TCR Vbeta sequencing to follow clonotypes in blood and CSF. The research as a whole found: Numbers of sequenced blood memory CD4+ clonotypes were comparable, with averages of some 39,000 in patients and roughly 34,000 in controls. No sequences matching autoreactive T cell clones were contained in some blood memory CD4+ repertoires from patients and controls. HCRT-specific and TRIB2-specific autoreactive clonotypes were highlighted in plots that compared CD4+ T cell clonotypes in CSF versus blood from the same patient. According to the report, autoreactive clonotypes were detected serially in the blood of the same patients and of different patients, but not in healthy controls.

Memory CD4+ T cells were sorted ex vivo from peripheral blood of narcolepsy patients and healthy controls for TCR Vbeta sequencing. Library prep was done by the immunoSEQ multiplex PCR assay. TCRdb's version of the immuneACCESS table is confined to in-frame rearrangements and falls short of the full clone set. An unresolved V gene accounts for under half of the shortfall where checked; the remainder is of unknown origin. A total of about 22,000 clones appear in this sample, around 80% of them only once. Together, the top ten hold about 4.4% of the sample. V is cut by 6 bases and J by 1 base, and the space between the germline ends is 7 bases. The germline V gene sets CDR1 to SGHAT and CDR2 to FQNNGV. Including cysteine and phenylalanine, the CDR3 has 12 amino acids. This entry keeps only the CDR3 DNA: 36 bases, framed from base 1. As concerns this clone: The antigen it recognizes is unknown. The record has no base qualities; no much larger clone is one base away.

The sequence links TRBV11-2 to TRBJ2-7; the D segment might be TRBD1 or TRBD2, since each matches 5 bases. Sample: memory (CD45RA-) CD4+ T cells from blood. The cell subset or site label on this specimen signifies: memory T cells sorted ex vivo from peripheral blood. The source of this sequence is a human donor in good health. The CDR3 region: CASRGVSYEQYF. The DNA is as follows: TGTGCCAGCAGGGGGGTATCCTACGAGCAGTACTTC.